This is a list of T cell receptor beta chains from one sample in a study of shared clonotypes between healthy human individuals. Clones were read by immunoSEQ multiplex PCR, and TCRdb kept only the in-frame ones, dropping some. The repertoire holds about 1 million clones, with roughly 70% as singletons. The source material was memory CD4+ T cells sorted from blood. These receptor sequences come from a man aged 18 to 30 in good health. Both conserved end residues are part of each CDR3. Each record gives: J gene, V gene, clone size, D gene, CDR3 protein, CDR3 DNA. A D gene is named only where the DNA matches it firmly. Rows may omit the clone size; those that give it use once, few, many or a size class.

j_call: TRBJ2-3; v_call: TRBV6-1; clone_size: -; d_call: -; cdr3_aa: CASSETRSSNTQYF; cdr3_nt: TGTGCCAGCAGTGAAACCCGGAGTTCAAATACGCAGTATTTT
j_call: TRBJ2-7; v_call: TRBV6-6; clone_size: -; d_call: TRBD2; cdr3_aa: CASTLRGGSVSYEQYF; cdr3_nt: TGTGCCAGCACCCTCCGCGGGGGGAGCGTATCCTACGAGCAGTACTTC
j_call: TRBJ2-7; v_call: TRBV10-3; clone_size: -; d_call: -; cdr3_aa: CATGTLSYEQYF; cdr3_nt: TGTGCCACCGGGACCCTTTCCTACGAGCAGTACTTC
j_call: TRBJ2-7; v_call: TRBV5-4; clone_size: -; d_call: TRBD1; cdr3_aa: CASSLAGQGGYEQYF; cdr3_nt: TGTGCCAGCAGCTTGGCAGGACAGGGGGGTTACGAGCAGTACTTC
j_call: TRBJ1-6; v_call: TRBV30; clone_size: -; d_call: -; cdr3_aa: CAWSAGDNSPLHF; cdr3_nt: TGTGCCTGGAGTGCTGGGGATAATTCACCCCTCCACTTT
j_call: TRBJ2-7; v_call: TRBV6-6; clone_size: -; d_call: TRBD1; cdr3_aa: CASSFGTGSYEQYF; cdr3_nt: TGTGCCAGCAGCTTTGGGACAGGAAGCTACGAGCAGTACTTC
j_call: TRBJ2-7; v_call: TRBV5-1; clone_size: -; d_call: -; cdr3_aa: CASSWGQTGTYEQYF; cdr3_nt: TGCGCCAGCAGCTGGGGACAAACCGGGACCTACGAGCAGTACTTC
j_call: TRBJ1-2; v_call: TRBV30; clone_size: -; d_call: -; cdr3_aa: CAWRDTGSYGYTF; cdr3_nt: TGTGCCTGGAGGGATACAGGGTCCTATGGCTACACCTTC
j_call: TRBJ2-2; v_call: TRBV19; clone_size: -; d_call: TRBD1; cdr3_aa: CASSIDTRQGAYTGELFF; cdr3_nt: TGTGCCAGTAGTATAGATACGCGGCAGGGGGCGTACACCGGGGAGCTGTTTTTT
j_call: TRBJ2-1; v_call: TRBV4-3; clone_size: -; d_call: -; cdr3_aa: CASSQRGGEQFF; cdr3_nt: TGCGCCAGCAGCCAGAGGGGGGGTGAGCAGTTCTTC
j_call: TRBJ2-2; v_call: TRBV5-4; clone_size: -; d_call: TRBD2; cdr3_aa: CASSLAASGYTGELFF; cdr3_nt: TGTGCCAGCAGCTTGGCGGCTAGCGGGTACACCGGGGAGCTGTTTTTT
j_call: TRBJ2-5; v_call: TRBV5-1; clone_size: -; d_call: -; cdr3_aa: CASSLARGVQETQYF; cdr3_nt: TGCGCCAGCAGCTTAGCCCGGGGAGTTCAAGAGACCCAGTACTTC
j_call: TRBJ1-4; v_call: TRBV6-1; clone_size: many; d_call: -; cdr3_aa: CASTPLQGGEKLFF; cdr3_nt: TGTGCCAGCACTCCCCTACAGGGTGGGGAAAAACTGTTTTTT
j_call: TRBJ2-3; v_call: TRBV7-9; clone_size: -; d_call: TRBD1; cdr3_aa: CASSSGQGRDTQYF; cdr3_nt: TGTGCCAGCAGCTCAGGACAGGGTAGGGATACGCAGTATTTT
j_call: TRBJ2-7; v_call: TRBV6-1; clone_size: -; d_call: TRBD1; cdr3_aa: CASSTGTGAYEQYF; cdr3_nt: TGTGCCAGCAGTACCGGGACAGGGGCCTACGAGCAGTACTTC
j_call: TRBJ2-3; v_call: TRBV12-5; clone_size: -; d_call: TRBD2; cdr3_aa: CASGSGLAGTDTQYF; cdr3_nt: TGTGCTAGTGGTTCGGGACTAGCAGGCACAGATACGCAGTATTTT
j_call: TRBJ1-1; v_call: TRBV14; clone_size: -; d_call: -; cdr3_aa: CASSHDSNTEAFF; cdr3_nt: TGTGCCAGCAGCCACGACAGCAACACTGAAGCTTTCTTT
j_call: TRBJ1-5; v_call: TRBV10-3; clone_size: -; d_call: -; cdr3_aa: CAISESRGSQPQHF; cdr3_nt: TGTGCCATCAGTGAGTCTAGGGGTAGCCAGCCCCAGCATTTT
j_call: TRBJ2-7; v_call: TRBV5-1; clone_size: -; d_call: -; cdr3_aa: CASSLGPGSSYEQYF; cdr3_nt: TGCGCCAGCAGCTTGGGCCCCGGGAGCTCCTACGAGCAGTACTTC
j_call: TRBJ2-1; v_call: TRBV10-3; clone_size: -; d_call: TRBD1; cdr3_aa: CAISRDRVSYNEQFF; cdr3_nt: TGTGCCATCAGCAGGGACAGGGTCTCCTACAATGAGCAGTTCTTC
j_call: TRBJ1-2; v_call: TRBV6-1; clone_size: -; d_call: TRBD1; cdr3_aa: CASSRQGYGYTF; cdr3_nt: TGTGCCAGCAGTAGACAGGGCTATGGCTACACCTTC
j_call: TRBJ1-3; v_call: TRBV5-1; clone_size: few; d_call: -; cdr3_aa: CASSLQQATAGNTIYF; cdr3_nt: TGCGCCAGCAGCTTGCAGCAGGCCACGGCTGGAAACACCATATATTTT
j_call: TRBJ1-2; v_call: TRBV10-2; clone_size: -; d_call: -; cdr3_aa: CASSELGGYTF; cdr3_nt: TGCGCCAGCAGTGAGTTGGGGGGCTACACCTTC
j_call: TRBJ2-2; v_call: TRBV28; clone_size: few; d_call: -; cdr3_aa: CASSFKLHGELFF; cdr3_nt: TGTGCCAGCAGTTTTAAGTTGCACGGGGAGCTGTTTTTT
j_call: TRBJ2-7; v_call: TRBV11-2; clone_size: -; d_call: -; cdr3_aa: CASSLAEATYEQYF; cdr3_nt: TGTGCCAGCAGCTTGGCGGAGGCGACCTACGAGCAGTACTTC
j_call: TRBJ2-7; v_call: TRBV2; clone_size: -; d_call: TRBD1; cdr3_aa: CASTKGAEQYF; cdr3_nt: TGTGCCAGCACCAAGGGGGCAGAGCAGTACTTC
j_call: TRBJ2-3; v_call: TRBV7-9; clone_size: -; d_call: -; cdr3_aa: CASSLSGRTDTQYF; cdr3_nt: TGTGCCAGCAGCTTATCTGGGAGGACAGATACGCAGTATTTT
j_call: TRBJ2-5; v_call: TRBV5-5; clone_size: -; d_call: -; cdr3_aa: CASSEYRPVQLHQETQYF; cdr3_nt: TGTGCCAGCAGCGAATACCGGCCGGTGCAATTACACCAAGAGACCCAGTACTTC
j_call: TRBJ2-1; v_call: TRBV11-2; clone_size: few; d_call: -; cdr3_aa: CASSLDRGNEQFF; cdr3_nt: TGTGCCAGCAGCTTAGATCGGGGGAATGAGCAGTTCTTC
j_call: TRBJ2-3; v_call: TRBV15; clone_size: -; d_call: TRBD2; cdr3_aa: CATSRGASGGPDTQYF; cdr3_nt: TGTGCCACCAGCAGAGGGGCTAGCGGGGGGCCAGATACGCAGTATTTT
j_call: TRBJ1-4; v_call: TRBV28; clone_size: -; d_call: -; cdr3_aa: CASSLSGGTTNEKLFF; cdr3_nt: TGTGCCAGCAGTTTATCCGGGGGCACTACTAATGAAAAACTGTTTTTT